This T cell receptor (beta chain) derives from a study of identical twins. A universal primer site was added by template switching, and unique molecular identifiers were carried by the cDNA. TCRdb re-analysed the 5' RACE reads in MiXCR, keeping a single row per CDR3 protein. Counted here are hundreds of thousands of distinct CDR3 sequences, over 20% occurring once; the ten biggest clones make up about 4.5%. In germline, CDR1 is SEHNR, CDR2 FQNEAQ (reference sequence). The CDR3 is made up of 15 amino acids. With 7 bases clipped from V and 5 bases from J, the junction kept 11 bases outside the gene matches. This sample was shared with a second study, whose subject was T cells expressing NK-cell markers. That paper notes: Sorted CD3+CD56+NKG2C+, CD3+CD56+NKG2C- and CD3+CD56-NKG2C+ T cells provided the TCR beta repertoires. Just one sequenced donor of eight was HCMV-seronegative, while seven were seropositive.

The V gene is TRBV7-9, the J gene TRBJ1-1; the match to TRBD1 covers 9 bases. Material: PBMCs. The clonotype comes from a woman aged 18-29 years in good health. The CDR3 nucleotides read TGTGCCAGCACCCCGGGGACAGGGCAAGGTACTGAAGCTTTCTTT. Translating gives CASTPGTGQGTEAFF.